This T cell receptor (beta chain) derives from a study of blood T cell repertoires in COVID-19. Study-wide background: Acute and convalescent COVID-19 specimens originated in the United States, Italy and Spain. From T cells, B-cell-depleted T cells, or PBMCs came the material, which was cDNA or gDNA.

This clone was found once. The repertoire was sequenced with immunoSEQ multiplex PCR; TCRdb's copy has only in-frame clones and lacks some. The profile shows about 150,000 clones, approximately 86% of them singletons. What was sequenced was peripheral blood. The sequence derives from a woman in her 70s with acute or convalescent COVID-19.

The CDR3 DNA follows: TGTGCCAGCACTTCTAGCGGGGGATCGGAGACCCAGTACTTC. Residues: CASTSSGGSETQYF. This chain links TRBV3-1 (or the pseudogene TRBV3-2) with TRBJ2-5; 10 positions agree with TRBD2. The CDR3 covers 14 residues. With V trimmed by 7 bases and J by 5 bases, 7 bases remained unmatched. Germline CDR1 is LGHDT and CDR2 is YNNKEL (reference sequence).